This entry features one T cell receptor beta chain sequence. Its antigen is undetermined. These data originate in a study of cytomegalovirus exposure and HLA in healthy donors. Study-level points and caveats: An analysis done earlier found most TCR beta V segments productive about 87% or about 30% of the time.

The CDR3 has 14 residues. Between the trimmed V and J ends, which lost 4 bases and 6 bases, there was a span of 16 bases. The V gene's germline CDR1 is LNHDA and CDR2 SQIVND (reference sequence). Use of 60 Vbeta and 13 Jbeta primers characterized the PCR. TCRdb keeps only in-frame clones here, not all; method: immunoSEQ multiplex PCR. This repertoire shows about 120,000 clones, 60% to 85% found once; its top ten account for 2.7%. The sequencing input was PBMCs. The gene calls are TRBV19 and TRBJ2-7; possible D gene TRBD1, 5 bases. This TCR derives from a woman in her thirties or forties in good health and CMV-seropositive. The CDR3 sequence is CASSNSGSFREQYF. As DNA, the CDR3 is TGTGCCAGTAGTAATTCAGGGTCGTTTCGCGAGCAGTACTTC.